This T cell receptor (beta chain) originates from a study of T-cell reconstitution after alpha-beta-depleted transplantation in children. Overall study findings and caveats: Reportedly, roughly two months post-transplant, alpha-beta T cells arose from several hundred expanded graft clones. T-cell numbers and diversity one year post-transplant derived largely from freshly generated T cells. Surviving recipient T cells and intrathymic progenitors accounted for some patients' high TCRbeta diversity at day 60.

This clonotype has more than one count but fewer than ten. The antigen is not known. Researchers prepared the TCRbeta library using unique molecular identifiers, the study reports. TCRdb re-called the PCR reads with MiXCR, one entry per CDR3 protein. The sample yields about 980,000 distinct CDR3 sequences, about 30% seen once. The germline CDR1 and CDR2 sequences are SGHRS and YFSETQ. V was shortened by 0 bases and J by 6 bases, with 19 bases between the two germline ends. This CDR3 is 17 amino acids long. This clonotype was sampled from a boy under two years old who had a stem cell transplant for SCID, so the T cells may come from the graft donor. V is TRBV5-1 and J is TRBJ1-3; possible D gene TRBD1, 5 bases. This material consisted of PBMCs, mostly from graft donor cells, taken 360 days after TCRalphabeta/CD19-depleted stem cell transplant. The CDR3 DNA reads TGCGCCAGCAGCTTGGGGGATATATCAGGGAGCGTAAACACCATATATTTT. Amino acid sequence: CASSLGDISGSVNTIYF.